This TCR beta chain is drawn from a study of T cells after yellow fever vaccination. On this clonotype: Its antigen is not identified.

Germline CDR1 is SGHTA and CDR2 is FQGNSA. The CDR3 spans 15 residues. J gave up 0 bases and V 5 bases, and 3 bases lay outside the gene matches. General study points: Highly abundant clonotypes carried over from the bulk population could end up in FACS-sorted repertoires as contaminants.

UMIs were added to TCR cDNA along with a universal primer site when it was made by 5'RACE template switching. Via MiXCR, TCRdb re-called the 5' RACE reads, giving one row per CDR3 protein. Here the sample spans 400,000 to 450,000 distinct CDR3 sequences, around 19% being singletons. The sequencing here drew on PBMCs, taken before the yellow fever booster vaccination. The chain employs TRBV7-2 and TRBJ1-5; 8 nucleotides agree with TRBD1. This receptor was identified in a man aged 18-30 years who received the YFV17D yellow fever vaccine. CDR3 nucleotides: TGTGCCAGCAGCAGACAGGGGTATAGCAATCAGCCCCAGCATTTT. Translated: CASSRQGYSNQPQHF.